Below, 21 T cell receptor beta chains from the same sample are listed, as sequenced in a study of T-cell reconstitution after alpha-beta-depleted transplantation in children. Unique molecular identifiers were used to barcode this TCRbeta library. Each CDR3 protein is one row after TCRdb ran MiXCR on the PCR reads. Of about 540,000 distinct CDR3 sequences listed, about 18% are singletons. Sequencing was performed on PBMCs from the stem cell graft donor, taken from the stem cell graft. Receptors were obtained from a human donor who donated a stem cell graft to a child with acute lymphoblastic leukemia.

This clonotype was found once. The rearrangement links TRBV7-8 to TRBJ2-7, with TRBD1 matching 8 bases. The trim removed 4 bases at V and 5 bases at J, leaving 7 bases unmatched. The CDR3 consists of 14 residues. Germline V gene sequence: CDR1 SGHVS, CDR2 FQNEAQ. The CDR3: CASSSWTGSNEQYF. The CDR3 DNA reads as TGTGCCAGCAGCTCCTGGACAGGGTCTAACGAGCAGTACTTC.

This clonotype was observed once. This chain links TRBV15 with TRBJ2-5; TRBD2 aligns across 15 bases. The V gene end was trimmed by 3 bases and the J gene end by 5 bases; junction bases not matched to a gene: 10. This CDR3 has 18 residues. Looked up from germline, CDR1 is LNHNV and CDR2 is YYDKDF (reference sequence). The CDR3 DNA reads TGTGCCACCAGCAGCCCCCCGGGACTAGCGGGAGGAGTGGAGACCCAGTACTTC. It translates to CATSSPPGLAGGVETQYF. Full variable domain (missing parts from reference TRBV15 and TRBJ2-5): DAMVIQNPRYQVTQFGKPVTLSCSQTLNHNVMYWYQQKSSQAPKLLFHYYDKDFNNEADTPDNFQSRRPNTSFCFLDIRSPGLGDTAMYLCATSSPPGLAGGVETQYFGPGTRLLVL.

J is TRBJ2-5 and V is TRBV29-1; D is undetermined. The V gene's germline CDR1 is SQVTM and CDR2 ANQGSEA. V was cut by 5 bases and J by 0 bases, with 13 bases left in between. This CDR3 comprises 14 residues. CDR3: CSVHDTLYQETQYF. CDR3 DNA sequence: TGCAGCGTTCACGACACCCTGTACCAAGAGACCCAGTACTTC.

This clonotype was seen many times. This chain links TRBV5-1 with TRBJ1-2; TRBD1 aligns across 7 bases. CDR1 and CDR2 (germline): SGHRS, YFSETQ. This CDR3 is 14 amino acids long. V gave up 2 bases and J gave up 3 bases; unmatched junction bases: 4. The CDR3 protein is CASSFGQGDYGYTF. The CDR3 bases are TGCGCCAGCAGCTTCGGGCAGGGGGACTATGGCTACACCTTC.

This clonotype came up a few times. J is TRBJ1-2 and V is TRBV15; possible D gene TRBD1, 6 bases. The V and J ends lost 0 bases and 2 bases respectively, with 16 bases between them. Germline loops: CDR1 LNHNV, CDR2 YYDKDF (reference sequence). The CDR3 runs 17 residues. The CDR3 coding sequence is TGTGCCACCAGCAGAGATGGTGTCAGGGGCCTAAACTATGGCTACACCTTC. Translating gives CATSRDGVRGLNYGYTF.

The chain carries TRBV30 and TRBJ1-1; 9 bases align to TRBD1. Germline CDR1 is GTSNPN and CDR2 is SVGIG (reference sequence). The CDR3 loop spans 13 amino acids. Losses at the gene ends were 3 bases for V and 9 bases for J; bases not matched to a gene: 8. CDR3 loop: CAWSPGQGIQAFF. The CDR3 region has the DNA TGTGCCTGGAGCCCGGGACAGGGAATCCAAGCTTTCTTT.

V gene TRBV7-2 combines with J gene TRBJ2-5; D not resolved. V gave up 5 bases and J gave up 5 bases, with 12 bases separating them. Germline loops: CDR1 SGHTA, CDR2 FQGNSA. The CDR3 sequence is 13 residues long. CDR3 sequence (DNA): TGTGCCAGCAGCACCGTAGGCGGTGAGACCCAGTACTTC. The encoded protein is CASSTVGGETQYF. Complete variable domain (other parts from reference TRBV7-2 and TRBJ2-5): GAGVSQSPSNKVTEKGKDVELRCDPISGHTALYWYRQSLGQGLEFLIYFQGNSAPDKSGLPSDRFSAERTGGSVSTLTIQRTQQEDSAVYLCASSTVGGETQYFGPGTRLLVL.

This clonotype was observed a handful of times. This CDR3 is CASSRESAVLAGYNEQFF. CDR3 in DNA: TGTGCCAGCAGCCGGGAGAGCGCAGTACTAGCGGGGTACAATGAGCAGTTCTTC. The rearrangement links TRBV9 to TRBJ2-1; TRBD2 agrees at 10 bases. The ends lost 4 bases at V and 4 bases at J; junction bases unmatched: 14. CDR1 is SGDLS, CDR2 YYNGEE, per germline. The CDR3 extends over 18 amino acids.

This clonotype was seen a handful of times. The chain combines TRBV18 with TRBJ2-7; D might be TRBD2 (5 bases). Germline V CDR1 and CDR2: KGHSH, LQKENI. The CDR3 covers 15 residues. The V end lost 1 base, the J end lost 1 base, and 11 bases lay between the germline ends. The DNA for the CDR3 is TGTGCCAGCTCACCACAGGCAGGCGGGTCCTACGAGCAGTACTTC. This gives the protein CASSPQAGGSYEQYF.

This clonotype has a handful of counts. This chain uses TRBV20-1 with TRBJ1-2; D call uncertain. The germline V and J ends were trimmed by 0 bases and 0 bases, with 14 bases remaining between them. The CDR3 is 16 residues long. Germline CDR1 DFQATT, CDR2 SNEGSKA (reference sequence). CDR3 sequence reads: CSARDPGRRTNYGYTF. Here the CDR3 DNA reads TGCAGTGCTAGAGATCCCGGCAGGAGAACTAACTATGGCTACACCTTC.

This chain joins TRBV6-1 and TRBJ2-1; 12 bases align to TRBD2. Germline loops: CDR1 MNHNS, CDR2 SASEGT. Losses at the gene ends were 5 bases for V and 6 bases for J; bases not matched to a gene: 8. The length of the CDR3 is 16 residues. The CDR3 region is CASSPVTSGRGNEQFF. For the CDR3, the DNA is TGTGCCAGCAGTCCCGTGACTAGCGGGAGAGGCAATGAGCAGTTCTTC.

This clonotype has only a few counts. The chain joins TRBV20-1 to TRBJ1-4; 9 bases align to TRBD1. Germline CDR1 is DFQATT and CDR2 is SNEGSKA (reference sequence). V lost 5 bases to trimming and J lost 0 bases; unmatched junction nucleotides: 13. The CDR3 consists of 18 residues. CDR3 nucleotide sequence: TGCAGTGCTGGCTCCCCGGGACAGGGCCTCCCAACTAATGAAAAACTGTTTTTT. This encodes CSAGSPGQGLPTNEKLFF.

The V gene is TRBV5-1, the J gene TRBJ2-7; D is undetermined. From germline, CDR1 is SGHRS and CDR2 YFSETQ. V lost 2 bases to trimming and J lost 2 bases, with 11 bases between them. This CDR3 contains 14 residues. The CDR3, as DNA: TGCGCCAGCAGCTTTCGGCAGCCAGCCTACGAGCAGTACTTC. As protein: CASSFRQPAYEQYF.

CDR3 loop: CASSLSLTGLYNEQFF. As DNA, the CDR3 is TGTGCCAGCAGCTTAAGTTTGACGGGACTGTACAATGAGCAGTTCTTC. J is TRBJ2-1 and V is TRBV7-3; TRBD2 might be the D (6 bases). This CDR3 spans 16 amino acids. Germline V gene lookup returns CDR1 SGHTA and CDR2 FQGTGA. Trimming shortened V by 1 base and J by 4 bases, and 14 bases separated the two germline ends.

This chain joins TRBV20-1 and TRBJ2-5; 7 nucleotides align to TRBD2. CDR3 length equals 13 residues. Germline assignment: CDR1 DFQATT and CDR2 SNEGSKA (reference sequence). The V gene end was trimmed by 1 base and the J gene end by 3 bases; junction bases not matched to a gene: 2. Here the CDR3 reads CSARVLAEETQYF. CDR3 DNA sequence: TGCAGTGCTAGAGTGCTAGCGGAAGAGACCCAGTACTTC.

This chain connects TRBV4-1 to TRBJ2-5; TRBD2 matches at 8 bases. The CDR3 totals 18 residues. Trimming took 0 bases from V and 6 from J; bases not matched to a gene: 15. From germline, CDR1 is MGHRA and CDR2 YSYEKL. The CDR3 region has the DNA TGCGCCAGCAGCCAAGATTCAGTTTTGAGCGGGAGAGGAAAGACCCAGTACTTC. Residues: CASSQDSVLSGRGKTQYF.

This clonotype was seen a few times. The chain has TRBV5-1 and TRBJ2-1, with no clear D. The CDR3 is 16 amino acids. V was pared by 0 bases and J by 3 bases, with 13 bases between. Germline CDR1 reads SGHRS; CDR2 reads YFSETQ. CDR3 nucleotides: TGCGCCAGCAGCTTGGCTCCCCCGGAAGGCTACAATGAGCAGTTCTTC. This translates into CASSLAPPEGYNEQFF.

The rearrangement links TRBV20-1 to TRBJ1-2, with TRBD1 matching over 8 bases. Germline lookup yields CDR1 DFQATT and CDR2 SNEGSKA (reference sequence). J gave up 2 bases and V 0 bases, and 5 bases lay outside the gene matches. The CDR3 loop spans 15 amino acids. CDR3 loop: CSAREAGGWNYGYTF. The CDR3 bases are TGCAGTGCTAGAGAGGCAGGGGGCTGGAACTATGGCTACACCTTC.

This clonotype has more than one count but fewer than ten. The DNA of the CDR3 is TGCAGCGTTAGGCCCCCCACAGGGTCTGGTGGCTACACCTTC. Translation gives CSVRPPTGSGGYTF. The V gene is TRBV29-1, the J gene TRBJ1-2; tentatively, D is TRBD1 (6 bases). Trimming shortened V by 5 bases and J by 7 bases, and 20 bases separated the two germline ends. Germline V CDR1 and CDR2: SQVTM, ANQGSEA. There are 14 residues in the CDR3. Full variable domain (missing parts from reference TRBV29-1 and TRBJ1-2): SAVISQKPSRDICQRGTSLTIQCQVDSQVTMMFWYRQQPGQSLTLIATANQGSEATYESGFVIDKFPISRPNLTFSTLTVSNMSPEDSSIYLCSVRPPTGSGGYTFGSGTRLTVV.

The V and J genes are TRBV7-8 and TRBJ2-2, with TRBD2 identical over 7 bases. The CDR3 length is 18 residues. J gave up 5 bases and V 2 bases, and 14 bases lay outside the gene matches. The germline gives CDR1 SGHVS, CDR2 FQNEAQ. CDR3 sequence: CASSLNLFSSGPTGELFF. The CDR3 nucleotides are TGTGCCAGCAGCTTAAACCTCTTTTCTAGCGGCCCGACCGGGGAGCTGTTTTTT.

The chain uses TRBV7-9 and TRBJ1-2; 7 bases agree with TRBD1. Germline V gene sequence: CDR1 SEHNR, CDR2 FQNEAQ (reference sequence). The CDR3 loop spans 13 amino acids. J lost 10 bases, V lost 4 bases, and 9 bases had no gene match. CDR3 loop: CASSSRGQLAYTF. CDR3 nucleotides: TGTGCCAGCAGCTCGAGGGGACAGCTAGCCTACACCTTC.